The entry that follows covers one T cell receptor (beta chain) sequence. The data were taken from a study of shared clonotypes between healthy human individuals. CDR1 is MGHRA, CDR2 YSYEKL, per germline. The germline V and J ends were trimmed by 6 bases and 2 bases, with 17 bases remaining between them. The CDR3 has 16 amino acids. Method: immunoSEQ multiplex PCR; TCRdb's copy keeps in-frame clones and lacks some. The data hold just over 2,000,000 clones, with roughly 95% observed a single time. This TCR was recovered from a man between 18 and 35 years old in good health. The chain couples TRBV4-1 to TRBJ1-5; D call uncertain. Sequenced input: naive CD4+ T cells sorted from blood. Described subset: CD45RA+ positively selected. The CDR3 is CASSYKIRRGNQPQHF. In DNA form, the CDR3 reads TGCGCCAGCAGTTATAAGATACGGCGGGGCAATCAGCCCCAGCATTTT.